This entry features one T cell receptor beta chain sequence. Participants' own reports of clinical history determined their cohort assignment. The sample comes from a study of blood T cell repertoires in COVID-19. About the research overall: From the United States, Italy and Spain came samples of acute and convalescent COVID-19.

Repertoires were generated with immunoSEQ multiplex PCR, while TCRdb's copy carries only in-frame clones and drops some. The sample contains about 360,000 clones, nearly 90% of which appear only once. V shed 1 base, J shed 8 bases, and the junction held 8 bases outside the gene matches. Germline lookup yields CDR1 LNHNV and CDR2 YYDKDF (reference sequence). This CDR3 is built from 16 residues. Source material: PBMCs or T cells enriched from blood (not recorded which). The rearrangement joins TRBV15 to TRBJ1-4, with 9 bases fitting TRBD1. The TCR was taken from a woman in her forties with acute COVID-19. The CDR3 DNA reads TGTGCCACCAGCAGAGCTGGGACAGGGTCTTTGGAAAAACTGTTTTTT. It codes for CATSRAGTGSLEKLFF.